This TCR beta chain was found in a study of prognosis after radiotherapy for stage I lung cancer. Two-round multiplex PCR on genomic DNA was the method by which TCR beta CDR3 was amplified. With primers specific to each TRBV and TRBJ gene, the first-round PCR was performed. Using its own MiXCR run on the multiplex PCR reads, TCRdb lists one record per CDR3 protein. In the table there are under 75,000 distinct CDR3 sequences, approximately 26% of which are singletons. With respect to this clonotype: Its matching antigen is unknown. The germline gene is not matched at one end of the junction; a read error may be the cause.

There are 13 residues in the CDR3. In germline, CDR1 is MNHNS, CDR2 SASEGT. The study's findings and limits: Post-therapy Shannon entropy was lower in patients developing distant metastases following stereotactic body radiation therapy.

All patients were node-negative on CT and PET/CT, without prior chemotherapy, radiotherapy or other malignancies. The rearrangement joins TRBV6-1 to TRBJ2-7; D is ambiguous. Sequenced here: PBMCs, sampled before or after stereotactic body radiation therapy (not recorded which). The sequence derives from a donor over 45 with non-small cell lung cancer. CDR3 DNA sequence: TGTGCCAGCAGTAAAAGTCGACCCTACGAGAAGTACTTC. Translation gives CASSKSRPYEKYF.